This is a list of T cell receptor beta chains from one sample in a study of T-cell memory formation after mild COVID-19. TCRdb itself ran the 5' RACE reads through MiXCR, one entry per CDR3 protein. The sample lists 220,000 or so distinct CDR3 sequences, 9% to 10% occurring once. Sequenced material: PBMCs or a T cell subset sorted from them (not recorded which). The origin of the receptors is a man younger than 30 who had mild COVID-19 (a few samples of this study predate the infection). Cell type and time point are not known. Each CDR3 is given with its conserved first and last residue. The D gene is left open where the match is weak. The size field is filled for only some rows; it gives once, few, many or a size class.

j_gene | abundance | d_gene | v_gene | CDR3nt | CDR3aa
TRBJ1-2 | few | - | TRBV4-3 | TGCGCCAGCAGCCACGCCGGACGTGCCTATGGCTACACCTTC | CASSHAGRAYGYTF
TRBJ2-4 | few | TRBD1 | TRBV3-1 | TGTGCCAGCAGCCAGGGGGACAGACCTCTTCAGTACTTC | CASSQGDRPLQYF
TRBJ2-5 | - | - | TRBV7-9 | TGTGCCAGCAGATCGCGATTACAAGAGACCCAGTACTTC | CASRSRLQETQYF
TRBJ2-7 | - | - | TRBV6-5 | TGTGCCGCCGCCGGGGTCGACGAGCAGTACTTC | CAAAGVDEQYF
TRBJ2-5 | many | - | TRBV7-2 | TGTGCCAGCAGCTTACAAGGTCTGGCGGGGACCCAGTACTTC | CASSLQGLAGTQYF
TRBJ2-5 | - | - | TRBV2 | TGTGCCAGCGTGGAGTGGGAGACCCAGTACTTC | CASVEWETQYF
TRBJ1-2 | many | - | TRBV20-1 | TGCAGTGCGTGGGAGGGTCTTGGCTACACCTTC | CSAWEGLGYTF
TRBJ2-1 | few | TRBD2 | TRBV6-2/TRBV6-3 | TGTGCCAGCACCCTAGCGGGGGTCGTGGGTGAGCAGTTCTTC | CASTLAGVVGEQFF
TRBJ2-1 | few | TRBD2 | TRBV4-3 | TGCGCCAGCAGCCCTAGACTAGCGGGCGGACTAAGCTCCTACAATGAGCAGTTCTTC | CASSPRLAGGLSSYNEQFF
TRBJ2-7 | - | - | TRBV4-1 | TGCGCCAGCAGCCATCAGGGAATACGCGAGCAGTACTTC | CASSHQGIREQYF
TRBJ2-5 | - | - | TRBV11-2 | TGTGCCAGCAGCCGACTAGTATTCCAAGAGACCCAGTACTTC | CASSRLVFQETQYF
TRBJ1-1 | - | - | TRBV2 | TGTGCCAGCAGTACACCGCCCACCTCCACTGAAGCTTTCTTT | CASSTPPTSTEAFF
TRBJ2-1 | few | TRBD2 | TRBV5-1 | TGCGCCAGCAGCATGACTAGCGGGGGCAATGAGCAGTTCTTC | CASSMTSGGNEQFF
TRBJ1-2 | - | TRBD1 | TRBV19 | TGTGCCAGTAGTATCGGGGACAGGTTCTATGGCTACACCTTC | CASSIGDRFYGYTF
TRBJ1-4 | - | - | TRBV5-1 | TGCGCCAGCAGACCGAGCGCAGGGGCCTTTGAAAAACTGTTTTTT | CASRPSAGAFEKLFF
TRBJ2-2 | - | - | TRBV7-2 | TGTGCCAGCACACCCTTAGGGCGTTTTACCGGGGAGCTGTTTTTT | CASTPLGRFTGELFF
TRBJ1-2 | many | TRBD1 | TRBV20-1 | TGCAGTGCTGTAGTACAGGGGTTGAACTATGGCTACACCTTC | CSAVVQGLNYGYTF
TRBJ2-5 | - | - | TRBV7-9 | TGTGCCAGCAGCCCGAGGTCCTTGGCGGAGACCCAGTACTTC | CASSPRSLAETQYF
TRBJ1-1 | few | - | TRBV6-5 | TGTGCCAGCAGTTACGACACGGGCACTGAAGCTTTCTTT | CASSYDTGTEAFF
TRBJ2-3 | - | - | TRBV14 | TGTGCCAGCAGCCACGGAGGGGCCAGGTGGACGCAGTATTTT | CASSHGGARWTQYF
TRBJ1-2 | few | TRBD1 | TRBV6-5 | TGTGCCAGCAGCACTACAGGGGGCACTAACTATGGCTACACCTTC | CASSTTGGTNYGYTF
TRBJ1-6 | - | - | TRBV30 | TGTGCCTGGAGTCTCCAGGGGTATTCACCCCTCCACTTT | CAWSLQGYSPLHF
TRBJ1-6 | - | - | TRBV5-1 | TGCGCCAGCAGACTGGAGGCGGATTATAATTCACCCCTCCACTTT | CASRLEADYNSPLHF
TRBJ2-7 | many | TRBD1 | TRBV7-8 | TGTGCCAGCAGCCCACCGCTAAGGACAGGGGGCTACGAGCAGTACTTC | CASSPPLRTGGYEQYF
TRBJ1-1 | few | - | TRBV4-3 | TGCGCCAGCAGCCAAGACCACCTCCACTCCCTACACCAGTTAGACACTGAAGCTTTCTTT | CASSQDHLHSLHQLDTEAFF
TRBJ2-3 | few | - | TRBV7-3 | TGTGCCAGCAGCTTAAGGCCAAGAGAGTTAGATACGCAGTATTTT | CASSLRPRELDTQYF
TRBJ2-1 | few | - | TRBV6-2/TRBV6-3 | TGTGCCAGCAGTTTCCGGGACCTTAGGCGGCAGTTCTTC | CASSFRDLRRQFF
TRBJ2-3 | few | - | TRBV7-9 | TGTGCCAGCAGCCCCATTCAAGATACGCAGTATTTT | CASSPIQDTQYF
TRBJ2-7 | - | - | TRBV19 | TGTGCCAGTAGTAGGTCTCGGGTCCACGAGCAGTACTTC | CASSRSRVHEQYF
TRBJ2-7 | few | - | TRBV14 | TGTGCCAGCAGCCAAGTTCGGGTCTCCGAGCAGTACTTC | CASSQVRVSEQYF
TRBJ2-1 | few | TRBD2 | TRBV20-1 | TGCAGTGCTAGAGACCCTAGCGGGGTCACCCCCGATGAGCAGTTCTTC | CSARDPSGVTPDEQFF
TRBJ2-3 | many | - | TRBV9 | TGTGCCAGCAGCCCCGAAGGGGGTACGCAGTATTTT | CASSPEGGTQYF
TRBJ1-4 | - | TRBD1 | TRBV4-3 | TGCGCCAGCAGCCAGGAAAGAGACAGGGCAGATCGGGAACTGTTTTTT | CASSQERDRADRELFF
TRBJ1-1 | - | TRBD1 | TRBV5-1 | TGCGCCAGCAGCCGACAGGGGGCTCGGGACCTTGAAGCTTTCTTT | CASSRQGARDLEAFF
TRBJ1-6 | few | TRBD1 | TRBV4-1 | TGCGCCAGCAGCGAAGGAATGACAGGGCTTTCACCCCTCCACTTT | CASSEGMTGLSPLHF
TRBJ2-5 | few | TRBD1 | TRBV10-3 | TGTGCCATCAGTTCCGGGACAGTCCAAGAGACCCAGTACTTC | CAISSGTVQETQYF
TRBJ2-7 | few | TRBD1 | TRBV7-9 | TGTGCCAGCAGCCCCGGGACAGGAACGGGCGAGCAGTACTTC | CASSPGTGTGEQYF
TRBJ2-5 | few | TRBD2 | TRBV11-2 | TGTGCCAGCAGCTACTGGCTAGCGGGAGAGACCCAGTACTTC | CASSYWLAGETQYF
TRBJ2-7 | - | TRBD1 | TRBV4-1 | TGCGCCAGCAGCCGTACGTCGGGACAGAGCTCCTACGAGCAGTACTTC | CASSRTSGQSSYEQYF
TRBJ2-5 | few | - | TRBV20-1 | TGCAGTGCTAGAGAGAGGGAGCCGGACAGAGAGACCCAGTACTTC | CSAREREPDRETQYF
TRBJ2-3 | few | TRBD1 | TRBV5-1 | TGCGCCAGCAGCCCGACAGGGGAGCCCAGCACAGATACGCAGTATTTT | CASSPTGEPSTDTQYF
TRBJ2-6 | - | TRBD2 | TRBV3-1 | TGTGCCAGCAGCCAAGCTATAGCGGGGGCCTCTGGGGCCAACGTCCTGACTTTC | CASSQAIAGASGANVLTF
TRBJ1-3 | few | - | TRBV25-1 | TGTGCCAGCAGTCAGGGTGCAAGCGGAAACACCATATATTTT | CASSQGASGNTIYF
TRBJ1-1 | few | TRBD1 | TRBV5-1 | TGCGCCAGCATTCCGGGACAGGGCGTGGGAAACACTGAAGCTTTCTTT | CASIPGQGVGNTEAFF
TRBJ2-3 | - | TRBD2 | TRBV12-3/TRBV12-4 | TGTGCCAGCAGGGGGACTAATTGGGGGGCAGATACGCAGTATTTT | CASRGTNWGADTQYF
TRBJ1-1 | - | TRBD1 | TRBV7-2 | TGTGCCAGCAGCTTAGGAGAGGGACAGGGAGCTTTCTTT | CASSLGEGQGAFF
TRBJ2-2 | - | - | TRBV7-2 | TGTGCCAGCAAACGCGGCAGCTCGACCGGGGAGCTGTTTTTT | CASKRGSSTGELFF
TRBJ2-1 | few | - | TRBV7-3 | TGTGCCAGCAGCTCAACCGGCAGGGCGGGGCCCCGCTCCTACAATGAGCAGTTCTTC | CASSSTGRAGPRSYNEQFF
TRBJ2-3 | - | - | TRBV9 | TGTGCCAGCAGCGTAGCAGCCGCCCGGTGGACGCAGTATTTT | CASSVAAARWTQYF
TRBJ2-5 | - | TRBD2 | TRBV4-2 | TGTGCCAGCAGCCAAGGGACCCAACGGGGGGTCACGGAGACCCAGTACTTC | CASSQGTQRGVTETQYF
TRBJ2-5 | few | - | TRBV5-1 | TGCGCCACCGCTCGGGGGTCCCAAGAGACCCAGTACTTC | CATARGSQETQYF
TRBJ2-5 | - | TRBD2 | TRBV7-2 | TGTGCCAGCAGCGGCCAGCGGGGAGTAGAGACCCAGTACTTC | CASSGQRGVETQYF
TRBJ1-1 | - | - | TRBV5-1 | TGCGCCAGCAGCGACGGACTGGTGAACACTGAAGCTTTCTTT | CASSDGLVNTEAFF
TRBJ1-1 | - | - | TRBV5-4 | TGTGCCAGCAGGGGGTGGCAGGAGACTGAAGCTTTCTTT | CASRGWQETEAFF